The 14 T cell receptor beta chains below were found in one sample sequenced in a study of T-cell reconstitution after alpha-beta-depleted transplantation in children. The authors prepared the TCRbeta library with unique molecular identifiers. TCRdb processed the PCR reads anew with MiXCR; each CDR3 protein has one entry. The sample carries about 300,000 distinct CDR3 sequences, 10% recorded once. Sequencing was performed on PBMCs, taken before TCRalphabeta/CD19-depleted stem cell transplant. Receptors originate from a boy under two years old with acute myeloid leukemia, due to receive a stem cell transplant.

Ten or more counts support this clonotype. This chain connects TRBV11-2 to TRBJ1-1; possible D gene TRBD1, 6 bases. The CDR3 contains 14 residues. Germline V gene lookup returns CDR1 SGHAT and CDR2 FQNNGV. V dropped 0 bases and J dropped 2 bases, with 7 bases sitting between them. The CDR3 reads CASSLDRGNTEAFF. The CDR3 DNA reads as TGTGCCAGCAGCTTAGACAGGGGAAACACTGAAGCTTTCTTT.

This clonotype came up many times. V and J are TRBV21-1 and TRBJ2-5; the table names TRBD1, a call not compared with the DNA. TRBV21-1 is assigned pseudogene status. The CDR3 contains 14 residues. CDR3 protein: CASSKGGIGETQYF. The CDR3 DNA reads TGTGCCAGCAGCAAAGGGGGGATAGGGGAGACCCAGTACTTC.

This chain connects TRBV12-3 or TRBV12-4 to TRBJ2-1, with 10 bases matching TRBD1. The V gene end was trimmed by 5 bases and the J gene end by 10 bases; junction bases not matched to a gene: 8. CDR3 length equals 14 residues. This CDR3 reads CASSPPGQGKEQFF. In DNA form, the CDR3 reads TGTGCCAGCAGTCCCCCGGGACAGGGGAAGGAGCAGTTCTTC.

The V and J genes are TRBV11-2 and TRBJ2-5, with a weak D call TRBD2 (6 bases). Germline V gene lookup returns CDR1 SGHAT and CDR2 FQNNGV. V lost 3 bases and J 2 bases, leaving 13 bases between the germline ends. CDR3 length: 15 residues. Here the CDR3 reads CASSFSPGGQETQYF. For the CDR3, the DNA is TGTGCCAGCAGCTTTAGCCCCGGAGGGCAAGAGACCCAGTACTTC.

This clonotype was seen many times. This sequence joins TRBV5-1 and TRBJ2-7; 10 bases are shared with TRBD2. J was trimmed by 2 bases and V by 0 bases; bases with no gene match: 11. The CDR3 extends over 18 amino acids. Germline V gene sequence: CDR1 SGHRS, CDR2 YFSETQ. The CDR3 DNA follows: TGCGCCAGCAGCTTGGCCTCTAGCGGGAGCTCTTTGGCCTACGAGCAGTACTTC. Translation: CASSLASSGSSLAYEQYF. Using reference TRBV5-1 and TRBJ2-7 for the parts outside the CDR3, the full variable domain is KAGVTQTPRYLIKTRGQQVTLSCSPISGHRSVSWYQQTPGQGLQFLFEYFSETQRNKGNFPGRFSGRQFSNSRSEMNVSTLELGDSALYLCASSLASSGSSLAYEQYFGPGTRLTVT.

Only a few counts were recorded for this clonotype. The chain carries TRBV20-1 and TRBJ2-7, with 7 bases identical to TRBD1. V trimming: 5 bases; J trimming: 1 base; junction bases outside the gene matches: 8. The germline CDR1 and CDR2 sequences are DFQATT and SNEGSKA (reference sequence). The CDR3 consists of 14 residues. The CDR3: CSAGEGARSYEQYF. The CDR3 coding sequence is TGCAGTGCTGGTGAGGGGGCGCGTTCCTACGAGCAGTACTTC.

This clonotype was seen repeatedly, ten times or more. The genes are TRBV18 and TRBJ1-5; D unresolved. This CDR3 is 15 amino acids long. Trimming took off 2 bases at V and 0 bases at J, with 8 bases between the two ends. Germline V gene sequence: CDR1 KGHSH, CDR2 LQKENI. The CDR3 loop is CASSPESASNQPQHF. The DNA of the CDR3 is TGTGCCAGCTCACCAGAGAGCGCTAGCAATCAGCCCCAGCATTTT.

Only a few counts were recorded for this clonotype. This rearrangement joins TRBV18 to TRBJ2-3; D unresolved. There are 15 residues in the CDR3. Between the trimmed V and J ends, which lost 3 bases and 6 bases, there was a span of 16 bases. Germline V lookup: CDR1 KGHSH, CDR2 LQKENI. In DNA, the CDR3 is TGTGCCAGCTCACCGGGTAGGCAGGCCGGGGATACGCAGTATTTT. As protein: CASSPGRQAGDTQYF.

This clonotype was counted many times. Here the CDR3 reads CASSGQGAGDTQYF. The CDR3 DNA follows: TGTGCCAGCAGTGGACAGGGGGCGGGCGATACGCAGTATTTT. The chain carries TRBV6-1 and TRBJ2-3; 10 bases are shared with TRBD1. V was clipped by 4 bases and J by 6 bases; unmatched bases: 4. Germline V lookup: CDR1 MNHNS, CDR2 SASEGT. The CDR3 sequence is 14 residues long.

This clonotype showed up many times. V usage is TRBV20-1 and J usage is TRBJ2-5; 11 nucleotides agree with TRBD2. The CDR3 covers 15 residues. V dropped 3 bases and J dropped 4; count of bases not matched to a gene: 7. Looked up from germline, CDR1 is DFQATT and CDR2 is SNEGSKA (reference sequence). The CDR3 DNA reads as TGCAGTGCTAGGGAACTAGCGGGGGATTTAGAGACCCAGTACTTC. Its translation: CSARELAGDLETQYF.

This clonotype was observed at least ten times. V and J are TRBV4-3 and TRBJ2-1; 16 bases align to TRBD2. This CDR3 comprises 16 residues. Germline V gene data show CDR1 as LGHNA and CDR2 as YSLEER. V trimming: 7 bases; J trimming: 7 bases; junction bases outside the gene matches: 7. The CDR3: CASKKGLAGGRNEQFF. The CDR3 nucleotides read TGCGCCAGCAAAAAGGGACTAGCGGGAGGGCGTAATGAGCAGTTCTTC.

This clonotype was seen repeatedly, ten times or more. The chain uses TRBV28 and TRBJ2-1; 7 bases agree with TRBD1. This CDR3 has 14 residues. Unmatched junction bases numbered 5, after V lost 3 bases and J lost 6 bases. Germline values: CDR1 MDHEN, CDR2 SYDVKM. The DNA of the CDR3 is TGTGCCAGCAGTTTGACAGGGACCCTCAATGAGCAGTTCTTC. Amino acid sequence: CASSLTGTLNEQFF.

There are a few counts of this clonotype. The gene calls are TRBV20-1 and TRBJ2-1; no firm D call. The CDR3 loop spans 12 amino acids. V was shortened by 2 bases and J by 2 bases, with 4 bases between the two germline ends. Germline loops: CDR1 DFQATT, CDR2 SNEGSKA (reference sequence). CDR3 region: CSARPAYNEQFF. The CDR3 region has the DNA TGCAGTGCTAGACCTGCCTACAATGAGCAGTTCTTC.

This clonotype appeared a few times. CDR3 loop: CSARTGPSSYNEQFF. The CDR3 region has the DNA TGCAGTGCAAGGACAGGACCCTCCTCCTACAATGAGCAGTTCTTC. This chain joins TRBV20-1 and TRBJ2-1, with 7 bases identical to TRBD1. J gave up 0 bases and V 6 bases, and 8 bases lay outside the gene matches. The CDR3 extends over 15 amino acids. Germline V gives CDR1 DFQATT, CDR2 SNEGSKA (reference sequence).